Detailed here is one T cell receptor beta chain. Its antigen is still unknown. The record originates from a study of cytomegalovirus exposure and HLA in healthy donors. Study-level findings and limits: Cytomegalovirus association was assigned to more than 150 TCR beta chains. Despite most TCR sequences being rare, some public TCRs occurred in many donors.

The CDR3 is 15 residues long. With 1 base removed from V and 5 bases from J, the gap between germline ends came to 15 bases. Germline CDR1 SGHAT, CDR2 FQNNGV. The study drew the donors from its approximately 120-subject validation cohort, separate from the 666-subject first cohort. Produced via immunoSEQ multiplex PCR; TCRdb's table is partial and in-frame only. Altogether under 150,000 clones are present, more than 85% being singletons, with the ten largest covering 0.69%. This sequence joins TRBV11-2 and TRBJ2-7; D remains unclear. The sample taken for sequencing was PBMCs. The TCR originated in a man between 18 and 29 years old in good health and CMV-seronegative. The CDR3 DNA sequence: TGTGCCAGCAGCTTAGTGAGAGGTTTTGTCGACGAGCAGTACTTC. It is translated as CASSLVRGFVDEQYF.